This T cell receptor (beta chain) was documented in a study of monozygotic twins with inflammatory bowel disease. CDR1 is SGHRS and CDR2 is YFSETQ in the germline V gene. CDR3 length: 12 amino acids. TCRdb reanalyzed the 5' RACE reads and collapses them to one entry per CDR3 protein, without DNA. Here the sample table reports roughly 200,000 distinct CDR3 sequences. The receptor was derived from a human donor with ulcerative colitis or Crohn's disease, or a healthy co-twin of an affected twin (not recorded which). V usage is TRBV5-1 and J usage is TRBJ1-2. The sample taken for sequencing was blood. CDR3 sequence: CASGREGYGYTF.